This T cell receptor beta chain was sequenced during a study of T cell responses to AZD1222 COVID-19 vaccine. As concerns this clone: Its antigen is currently unknown.

TCRdb's table, derived via immunoSEQ multiplex PCR, lists solely in-frame clones and lacks some. The table records about 120,000 clones, about 85% of them present only once. Germline-derived CDR1 and CDR2 are LNHDA and SQIVND (reference sequence). The V gene end was trimmed by 4 bases and the J gene end by 5 bases; junction bases not matched to a gene: 7. This CDR3 region has 15 residues. Findings of the study overall: Repertoires were obtained solely post-peak T cell response. Females outnumbered males among donors, who were mostly white British; clonal diversity was possibly underestimated.

The sequence derives from an adult who received the AZD1222 COVID-19 vaccine. The chain carries TRBV19 and TRBJ2-1; 8 bases align to TRBD1. This material consisted of peripheral blood, taken 28 days after the second AZD1222 dose. The CDR3 nucleotides are TGTGCCAGTAGTAGACCCGGGACAGGAGACAATGAGCAGTTCTTC. Its translation is CASSRPGTGDNEQFF.